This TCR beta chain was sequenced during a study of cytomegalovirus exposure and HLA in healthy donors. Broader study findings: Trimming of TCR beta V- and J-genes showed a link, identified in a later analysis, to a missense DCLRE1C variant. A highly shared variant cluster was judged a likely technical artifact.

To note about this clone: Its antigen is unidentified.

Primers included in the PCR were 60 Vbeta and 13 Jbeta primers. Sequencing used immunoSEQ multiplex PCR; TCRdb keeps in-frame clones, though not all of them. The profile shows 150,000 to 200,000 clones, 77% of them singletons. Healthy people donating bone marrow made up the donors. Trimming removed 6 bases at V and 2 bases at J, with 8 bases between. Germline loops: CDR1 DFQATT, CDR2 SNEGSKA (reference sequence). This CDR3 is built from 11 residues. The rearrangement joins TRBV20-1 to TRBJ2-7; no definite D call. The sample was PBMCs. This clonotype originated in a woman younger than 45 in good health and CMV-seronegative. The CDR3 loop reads CSANRAYEQYF. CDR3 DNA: TGCAGTGCAAACAGAGCCTACGAGCAGTACTTC.